One T cell receptor (beta chain) is described in this entry. Its target is not known. The data are from a study of beta chain features in type 1 diabetes. Study results and caveats: Moderate yet significant TCRB CDR3 shortening was seen in Type 1 diabetes patients in all four CD4+ subsets.

Blood was drawn once from each donor into heparinised tubes. The draws averaged around 120 mL. The junction had 12 bases not matched to a gene; V was cut back by 4 bases and J by 5 bases. CDR1 and CDR2 (germline): SGHNT, YYREEE (reference sequence). CDR3 length equals 17 residues. Expressed TCRB transcripts were sequenced, since all the RNA that had been isolated was reverse transcribed. Sequencing was performed with immunoSEQ multiplex PCR; in TCRdb, only in-frame clones are kept and a portion is missing. The sample lists roughly 300,000 clones, roughly 13% occurring once. This clonotype originated in a man aged 25-45 years with type 1 diabetes. The sequencing input was naive CD4+ T cells from blood. The chain carries TRBV5-4 and TRBJ2-2; 9 bases line up with TRBD2. The CDR3 coding sequence is TGTGCCAGCAGCCAAGAGGCAAGGCTAGCGGGGACCGGGGAGCTGTTTTTT. Translating gives CASSQEARLAGTGELFF. The variable domain in full, with the rest retrieved from reference TRBV5-4 and TRBJ2-2, is ETGVTQSPTHLIKTRGQQVTLRCSSQSGHNTVSWYQQALGQGPQFIFQYYREEENGRGNFPPRFSGLQFPNYSSELNVNALELDDSALYLCASSQEARLAGTGELFFGEGSRLTVL.